Shown below are 28 T cell receptor beta chains from a single sample sequenced in a study of brain metastases from non-small cell lung cancer. TCRdb's table, derived via immunoSEQ multiplex PCR, lists solely in-frame clones and lacks some. There are a few thousand clones in the sample; about 83% occur only once, and about 6% lies in the top ten. The sample was primary lung tumor tissue. These receptors were taken from a donor aged 40 or older with non-small cell lung cancer.

The chain couples TRBV2 to TRBJ2-2; no reliable D call. V shed 1 base and J shed 2 bases, with 8 bases lying between them. This CDR3 spans 15 amino acids. Per germline, CDR1 SNHLY and CDR2 FYNNEI. The CDR3 coding sequence is TGTGCCAGCAGTGAAGGTTTGCTAAACACCGGGGAGCTGTTTTTT. The encoded protein is CASSEGLLNTGELFF.

V usage is TRBV5-5 and J usage is TRBJ2-3, with a possible D match to TRBD2 (5 bases). V lost 0 bases and J lost 0, with 11 bases in between. The germline V gene encodes CDR1 SGHKS and CDR2 YYEKEE (reference sequence). This CDR3 is 16 amino acids long. CDR3 sequence reads: CASSLVRGSSTDTQYF. The CDR3 region has the DNA TGTGCCAGCAGCTTGGTCCGGGGATCCAGCACAGATACGCAGTATTTT.

The chain carries TRBV24-1 and TRBJ2-5; 9 bases agree with TRBD1. This CDR3 has 13 residues. The germline CDR1 and CDR2 sequences are KGHDR and SFDVKD. After removal of 4 bases from V and 14 bases from J, the junction contained 10 bases not matched to a gene. The CDR3 sequence: CATSDLQGARSYF. For the CDR3, the DNA is TGTGCCACCAGTGACCTACAGGGGGCTCGGAGTTACTTC.

As to this clone: Other nucleotide sequences in the sample specify the same CDR3. The chain links TRBV28 to TRBJ2-2; D is possibly TRBD1 (6 bases). The germline gives CDR1 MDHEN, CDR2 SYDVKM. There are 13 residues in the CDR3. V gave up 3 bases and J gave up 5 bases, with 7 bases separating them. CDR3: CASSFQGTGELFF. The CDR3 DNA follows: TGTGCCAGCAGTTTCCAGGGGACCGGGGAGCTGTTTTTT.

The V and J genes are TRBV5-4 and TRBJ2-3; 10 positions match TRBD2. The junction had 8 bases not matched to a gene; V was cut back by 2 bases and J by 5 bases. Per germline, CDR1 SGHNT and CDR2 YYREEE (reference sequence). This CDR3 spans 16 amino acids. The CDR3 DNA is TGTGCCAGCAGCTTAGCAGCGGGGGGGAATGAAGATACGCAGTATTTT. It is translated as CASSLAAGGNEDTQYF.

The gene calls are TRBV5-6 and TRBJ2-5; a possible D gene is TRBD1 (5 bases). Trimming left V 4 bases short and J 0 bases short, with 10 bases between. Germline assignment: CDR1 SGHDT and CDR2 YYEEEE. The CDR3 sequence is 14 residues long. CDR3 region: CASSRQSDQETQYF. In nucleotides, the CDR3 is TGTGCCAGCAGCCGACAGTCAGACCAAGAGACCCAGTACTTC.

This sequence joins TRBV7-2 and TRBJ2-7; 7 bases are a match to TRBD2. CDR3 length equals 13 residues. The junction had 5 bases not matched to a gene; V was cut back by 2 bases and J by 7 bases. CDR1 and CDR2 (germline): SGHTA, FQGNSA. CDR3 sequence reads: CASSLSRGEEQYF. In DNA form, the CDR3 reads TGTGCCAGCAGCTTATCTCGGGGGGAGGAGCAGTACTTC.

The chain uses TRBV19 and TRBJ1-5; a weak D match, TRBD1 (5 bases). This CDR3 comprises 15 residues. CDR1 LNHDA and CDR2 SQIVND come from the germline V gene (reference sequence). Trimming pared 2 bases from V and 2 bases from J, leaving 10 bases between. The CDR3 nucleotides are TGTGCCAGTAGTATAACGGGGGATGGCAATCAGCCCCAGCATTTT. Protein sequence: CASSITGDGNQPQHF.

This clone was detected once. The rearrangement uses TRBV29-1 and TRBJ2-5, with a possible D match to TRBD2 (6 bases). Looked up from germline, CDR1 is SQVTM and CDR2 is ANQGSEA. CDR3 length: 13 amino acids. The V end lost 1 base, the J end lost 5 bases, and 11 bases lay between the germline ends. CDR3 loop: CSVEVGGGETQYF. The CDR3 coding sequence is TGCAGCGTTGAAGTGGGAGGTGGGGAGACCCAGTACTTC. Full variable domain (rest looked up from reference TRBV29-1 and TRBJ2-5): SAVISQKPSRDICQRGTSLTIQCQVDSQVTMMFWYRQQPGQSLTLIATANQGSEATYESGFVIDKFPISRPNLTFSTLTVSNMSPEDSSIYLCSVEVGGGETQYFGPGTRLLVL.

Points on this clone: Other DNA sequences in the sample encode the same CDR3. The chain carries TRBV28 and TRBJ2-7, with 7 nucleotides matching TRBD1. The V and J ends lost 6 bases and 6 bases, in that order; junction bases with no gene match: 8. Per the germline V gene, CDR1 is MDHEN and CDR2 is SYDVKM. The length of the CDR3 is 13 residues. The CDR3 sequence is CASSLQGTGEQYV. The CDR3 DNA reads TGTGCCAGCAGCCTACAGGGGACCGGCGAGCAGTACGTC.

The gene calls are TRBV11-2 and TRBJ1-2, with D maybe TRBD1 (5 bases). Trimming stripped 7 bases from V and 6 bases from J, with 18 bases between. Germline loops: CDR1 SGHAT, CDR2 FQNNGV. CDR3 length: 14 residues. CDR3 nucleotide sequence: TGTGCCAGCAACGAAAGGGGATTGGCGAATGGCTACACCTTC. Translation gives CASNERGLANGYTF.

This chain links TRBV5-1 with TRBJ2-5; tentatively, D is TRBD2 (7 bases). CDR3 length: 16 amino acids. V was clipped by 3 bases and J by 5 bases, with 20 bases between them. In germline, CDR1 is SGHRS, CDR2 YFSETQ. In DNA, the CDR3 is TGCGCCAGCAGCTGGGGGCCCCAGCGGGGAGGGGAGACCCAGTACTTC. Translated, it gives CASSWGPQRGGETQYF. The full variable domain, rest sourced from reference TRBV5-1 and TRBJ2-5, is KAGVTQTPRYLIKTRGQQVTLSCSPISGHRSVSWYQQTPGQGLQFLFEYFSETQRNKGNFPGRFSGRQFSNSRSEMNVSTLELGDSALYLCASSWGPQRGGETQYFGPGTRLLVL.

This sequence joins TRBV12-3 or TRBV12-4 and TRBJ2-3; 10 positions agree with TRBD1. Unmatched junction bases numbered 4, after V lost 5 bases and J lost 8 bases. CDR3 length: 13 residues. The CDR3 is CASSRTGGGTQYF. In nucleotides, the CDR3 is TGTGCCAGCAGTCGGACAGGGGGAGGTACGCAGTATTTT.

The chain uses TRBV9 and TRBJ2-5; a possible D gene is TRBD2 (5 bases). The V gene lost 0 bases and the J gene lost 5 bases, with 8 bases spanning the gap. The CDR3 runs 13 residues. In germline, CDR1 is SGDLS, CDR2 YYNGEE. The CDR3 coding sequence is TGTGCCAGCAGCGTAGCGGGGAAGGAGACCCAGTACTTC. Its protein product is CASSVAGKETQYF.

CDR3: CATSRDPRWGSNEKLFF. The CDR3 bases are TGTGCCACCAGCAGAGATCCGCGGTGGGGGTCTAATGAAAAACTGTTTTTT. This chain connects TRBV15 to TRBJ1-4, with a weak D call TRBD1 (5 bases). This CDR3 region has 17 residues. V was cut by 0 bases and J by 3 bases, with 14 bases left in between. Germline loops: CDR1 LNHNV, CDR2 YYDKDF (reference sequence).

The rearrangement links TRBV7-9 to TRBJ1-6; TRBD1 matches at 7 bases. J was trimmed by 7 bases and V by 5 bases; bases with no gene match: 5. Germline CDR1 and CDR2: SEHNR and FQNEAQ (reference sequence). The CDR3 length is 14 residues. CDR3 in amino acids: CASSRDSRNSPLHF. The CDR3 DNA is TGTGCCAGCAGCCGGGACAGCCGAAATTCACCCCTCCACTTT.

As concerns this clone: Germline and junction disagree at one end, which may indicate a read error. Other nucleotide sequences from this sample produce the same CDR3. The chain has TRBV9 and TRBJ2-2, with 7 positions matching TRBD1. Germline CDR1 SGDLS, CDR2 YYNGEE. The CDR3 consists of 14 residues. The CDR3: CASNTQGNTGELFF. The DNA of the CDR3 is TGTGCCAGCAATACACAGGGGAACACCGGGGAGCTATTTTTT.

The V and J genes are TRBV19 and TRBJ1-2, with 7 nucleotides matching TRBD1. The CDR3 totals 15 residues. The germline gives CDR1 LNHDA, CDR2 SQIVND (reference sequence). Losses at the gene ends were 1 base for V and 5 bases for J; bases not matched to a gene: 7. CDR3 in DNA: TGTGCCAGTAGTATAGGGAGACAGGGAAGATATGGCTACACCTTC. Protein: CASSIGRQGRYGYTF.

This clone was recorded a few times. J is TRBJ2-7 and V is TRBV5-5; tentatively, D is TRBD1 (5 bases). CDR1 is SGHKS, CDR2 YYEKEE, per germline (reference sequence). The V and J ends lost 4 bases and 5 bases respectively, with 13 bases between them. This CDR3 region has 13 residues. CDR3 amino acids: CASSRRRDDEQYV. Here the CDR3 DNA reads TGTGCCAGCAGCCGTCGCAGGGATGACGAGCAGTACGTC.

The genes are TRBV7-9 and TRBJ2-7; D not resolved. Germline CDR1 SEHNR, CDR2 FQNEAQ (reference sequence). The CDR3 consists of 12 residues. Trimming pared 2 bases from V and 10 bases from J, leaving 12 bases between. The CDR3 is CASSLFGGEQYV. The CDR3 DNA is TGTGCCAGCAGCTTATTCGGTGGGGAACAGTACGTC.

The genes are TRBV7-2 and TRBJ2-5, with a weak D call TRBD2 (7 bases). Germline CDR1 and CDR2: SGHTA and FQGNSA. The CDR3 totals 15 residues. The V end was cut by 3 bases, the J end by 4 bases, with 15 bases between. The DNA of the CDR3 is TGTGCCAGCAGCTTTTCTAGGGGGGGGCGAGAGACCCAGTACTTC. This encodes CASSFSRGGRETQYF.

This chain joins TRBV12-3 or TRBV12-4 and TRBJ2-1; no reliable D call. Trimming took off 0 bases at V and 13 bases at J, with 10 bases between the two ends. This CDR3 contains 12 residues. CDR3 protein: CASSLAPFLQFF. CDR3 in DNA: TGTGCCAGCAGTTTAGCCCCCTTCCTTCAGTTCTTC.

This chain connects TRBV9 to TRBJ2-2; weak D call: TRBD2 (5 bases). Trimming cost V 5 bases and J 5 bases, with 19 bases left between them. CDR3 length: 16 amino acids. Germline CDR1 reads SGDLS; CDR2 reads YYNGEE. Written as DNA, the CDR3 is TGTGCCAGCAGTTGGGCTCCGGGTGGGGAGACCGGGGAGCTGTTTTTT. It encodes CASSWAPGGETGELFF. The full variable domain, in which reference TRBV9 and TRBJ2-2 provide the parts outside the CDR3, is DSGVTQTPKHLITATGQRVTLRCSPRSGDLSVYWYQQSLDQGLQFLIQYYNGEERAKGNILERFSAQQFPDLHSELNLSSLELGDSALYFCASSWAPGGETGELFFGEGSRLTVL.

The genes are TRBV14 and TRBJ1-1; 7 nucleotides match TRBD1. The germline CDR1 and CDR2 sequences are SGHDN and FVKESK. The CDR3 extends over 13 amino acids. J was trimmed by 1 base and V by 4 bases; bases with no gene match: 0. The DNA for the CDR3 is TGTGCCAGCAGCCGGGACAGGAACACTGAAGCTTTCTTT. Its protein is CASSRDRNTEAFF.

This clone came up a few times. This chain links TRBV9 with TRBJ1-3, with 10 positions matching TRBD1. Germline assignment: CDR1 SGDLS and CDR2 YYNGEE. This CDR3 is 16 amino acids long. V shed 3 bases, J shed 4 bases, and the junction held 7 bases outside the gene matches. The CDR3 coding sequence is TGTGCCAGCAGCGGGAGAGGGACAGGGGTGGGAAACACCATATATTTT. Its translation is CASSGRGTGVGNTIYF. The full variable domain, its missing parts supplied by reference TRBV9 and TRBJ1-3, is DSGVTQTPKHLITATGQRVTLRCSPRSGDLSVYWYQQSLDQGLQFLIQYYNGEERAKGNILERFSAQQFPDLHSELNLSSLELGDSALYFCASSGRGTGVGNTIYFGEGSWLTVV.

The gene calls are TRBV18 and TRBJ2-7; 9 nucleotides align to TRBD1. The CDR3 is made up of 16 amino acids. V was clipped by 2 bases and J by 0 bases; unmatched bases: 5. The V gene's germline CDR1 is KGHSH and CDR2 LQKENI. CDR3 bases: TGTGCCAGCTCACCATCCGGGACAGGGAGCTCCTACGAGCAGTACGTC. This codes for CASSPSGTGSSYEQYV.

This chain links TRBV2 with TRBJ2-5; D call uncertain. This CDR3 has 14 residues. V was trimmed by 3 bases and J by 0 bases, leaving 8 bases between them. From germline, CDR1 is SNHLY and CDR2 FYNNEI. The CDR3 sequence is CASSESWYQETQYF. CDR3 in DNA: TGTGCCAGCAGTGAGAGCTGGTACCAAGAGACCCAGTACTTC.

The DNA for the CDR3 is TGTGCCAGTAGTATGCCCGGAAACAATGAGCAGTTCTTC. Encoded protein: CASSMPGNNEQFF. The chain has TRBV19 and TRBJ2-1; no clear D gene. V lost 3 bases, J lost 5 bases, and 8 bases lay in between. Per the germline V gene, CDR1 is LNHDA and CDR2 is SQIVND (reference sequence). CDR3 length: 13 amino acids.